The entry below describes one TCR beta chain. This entry belongs to a study of blood T cell repertoires in COVID-19. Study summary: PBMCs, B-cell-depleted T cells, or T cells were the source of the cDNA or gDNA that made up the material.

The protocol was immunoSEQ multiplex PCR, while the TCRdb copy is restricted to in-frame clones and leaves out a portion. This sample carries about 220,000 clones, 82% of them seen once, and the ten largest clones take over 4%. The V end was cut by 6 bases, the J end by 5 bases, with 16 bases between. This CDR3 is 14 amino acids long. The germline V gene has CDR1 MDHEN and CDR2 SYDVKM. The J gene is TRBJ1-1, the V gene TRBV28; D not resolved. The sample taken for sequencing was peripheral blood. The receptor's source is a woman aged 70-85 years with COVID-19, enrolled during active disease. The CDR3 protein is CASSPQSGVTEAFF. Here the CDR3 DNA reads TGTGCCAGCAGCCCTCAAAGCGGGGTGACTGAAGCTTTCTTT.